This T cell receptor beta chain was documented in a study of graft-versus-host responses after intestinal transplantation. The CDR3 extends over 15 amino acids. Per the germline V gene, CDR1 is SGHAT and CDR2 is FQNNGV. Trimming left V 5 bases short and J 3 bases short, with 15 bases between. Profiled with immunoSEQ multiplex PCR; TCRdb holds only in-frame clones, not every one. This sample has around 97,000 clones, with under 95% found just once. Of note for this clone: Its antigen is not known.

The chain combines TRBV11-2 with TRBJ2-3; D is perhaps TRBD1 or TRBD2 (5 bases each). The sample consisted of unstimulated CD8+ T cells sorted from spleen or lymph node cells, taken before intestinal transplant. This receptor was taken from a human donor who received an intestinal transplant. The CDR3 protein is CASSLMGPGTDTQYF. CDR3 bases: TGTGCCAGCAGCCTAATGGGGCCGGGGACAGATACGCAGTATTTT.